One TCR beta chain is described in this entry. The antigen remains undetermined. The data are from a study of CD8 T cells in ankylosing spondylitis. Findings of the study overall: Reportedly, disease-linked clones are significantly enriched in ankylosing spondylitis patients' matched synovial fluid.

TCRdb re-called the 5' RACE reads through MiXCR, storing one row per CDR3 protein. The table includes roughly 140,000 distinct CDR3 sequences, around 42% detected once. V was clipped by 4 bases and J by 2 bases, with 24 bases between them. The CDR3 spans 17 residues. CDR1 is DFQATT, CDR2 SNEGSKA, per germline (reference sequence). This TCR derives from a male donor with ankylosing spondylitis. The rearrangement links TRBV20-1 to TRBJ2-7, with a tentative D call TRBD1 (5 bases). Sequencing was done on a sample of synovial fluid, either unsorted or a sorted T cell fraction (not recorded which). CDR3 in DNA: TGCAGTGCTACCCTCCGGCAGACAGAAGACCCTACCTACGAGCAGTACTTC. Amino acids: CSATLRQTEDPTYEQYF.